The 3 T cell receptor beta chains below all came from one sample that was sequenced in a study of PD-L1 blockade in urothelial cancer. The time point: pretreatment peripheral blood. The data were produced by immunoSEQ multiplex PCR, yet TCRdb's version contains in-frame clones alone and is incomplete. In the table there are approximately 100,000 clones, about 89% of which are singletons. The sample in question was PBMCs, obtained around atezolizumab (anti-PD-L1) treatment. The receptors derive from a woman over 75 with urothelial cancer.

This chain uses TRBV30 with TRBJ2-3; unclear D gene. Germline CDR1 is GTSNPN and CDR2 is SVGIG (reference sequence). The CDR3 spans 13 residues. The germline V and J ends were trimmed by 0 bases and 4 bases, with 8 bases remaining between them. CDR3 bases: TGTGCCTGGAGTGTACTTTCGGCAGATACGCAGTATTTT. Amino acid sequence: CAWSVLSADTQYF.

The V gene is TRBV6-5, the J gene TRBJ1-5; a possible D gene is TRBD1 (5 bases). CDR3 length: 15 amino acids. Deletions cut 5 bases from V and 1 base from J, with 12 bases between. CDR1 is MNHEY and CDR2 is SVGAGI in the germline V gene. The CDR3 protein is CASSPQGSSNQPQHF. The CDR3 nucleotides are TGTGCCAGCAGTCCCCAGGGATCGAGCAATCAGCCCCAGCATTTT.

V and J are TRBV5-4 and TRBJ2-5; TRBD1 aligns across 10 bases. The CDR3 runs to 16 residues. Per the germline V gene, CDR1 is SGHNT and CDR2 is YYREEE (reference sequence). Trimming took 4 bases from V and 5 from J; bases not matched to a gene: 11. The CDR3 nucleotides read TGTGCCAGCAGCATTATCGACAGGGGGCGCGGGGAGACCCAGTACTTC. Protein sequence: CASSIIDRGRGETQYF.